Listed below are T cell receptor beta chains from one sample, sequenced in a study of T cells after yellow fever vaccination. TCRdb called the 5' RACE reads again in MiXCR, with one record for every CDR3 protein. The sample has 200,000 to 300,000 distinct CDR3 sequences; more than 6.5% are singletons. Specimen: CD4+ T cells sorted from PBMCs, collected on the day of the yellow fever booster vaccination. The receptors were gathered from a man aged 30 to 45 who received the YFV17D yellow fever vaccine. CDR3s include the opening cysteine and the closing phenylalanine or tryptophan. A D gene is named only where the DNA matches it firmly. The size of a clone is reported for some rows only, either as once, few or many, or as a class for expanded clones.

V: TRBV18
size: few
D: TRBD1
J: TRBJ2-2
DNA: TGTGCCAGCTCACCGTTATACAGGGGAAGTATCGCGAACACCGGGGAGCTGTTTTTT
CDR3: CASSPLYRGSIANTGELFF

V: TRBV9
size: many
D: NA
J: TRBJ1-1
DNA: TGTGCCAGCAGCCCGAGACAGGAGAGAGTAACTTTCTTT
CDR3: CASSPRQERVTFF

V: TRBV9
size: few
D: TRBD1
J: TRBJ1-2
DNA: TGTGCCAGCAGCGCGACAGGGTTTGGCTACACCTTC
CDR3: CASSATGFGYTF

V: TRBV5-1
size: many
D: NA
J: TRBJ2-3
DNA: TGCGCCAGCAGCTTGGTAGCGTCTAGCACAGATACGCAGTATTTT
CDR3: CASSLVASSTDTQYF

V: TRBV20-1
size: NA
D: NA
J: TRBJ1-4
DNA: TGCAGTGCTAGTAAATTTCAGGGGTCTGCGTTTTTT
CDR3: CSASKFQGSAFF

V: TRBV21-1
size: few
D: NA
J: TRBJ2-7
DNA: TGTGCCAGCAGCAAAGGGGGCAGTAGGGCTATCTACGAGCAGTACTTC
CDR3: CASSKGGSRAIYEQYF

V: TRBV29-1
size: NA
D: TRBD1
J: TRBJ1-2
DNA: TGCAGCGTTGACAGGGGACAGGGCGGTTTAGACTACACCTTC
CDR3: CSVDRGQGGLDYTF

V: TRBV5-6
size: NA
D: TRBD1
J: TRBJ1-1
DNA: TGTGCCAGCAGCTTCAGGGGGGGGAACACTGAAGCTTTCTTT
CDR3: CASSFRGGNTEAFF

V: TRBV30
size: few
D: TRBD1
J: TRBJ2-3
DNA: TGTGCCTGGAAATACCGGGACAGGGTTGCAGATACGCAGTATTTT
CDR3: CAWKYRDRVADTQYF

V: TRBV10-3
size: NA
D: NA
J: TRBJ2-7
DNA: TGTGCCATCAGTACCCAGGACTACGTTTACGAGCAGTACTTC
CDR3: CAISTQDYVYEQYF

V: TRBV6-5
size: NA
D: TRBD1
J: TRBJ2-5
DNA: TGTGCCAGCAGTTTGACACCAGGGACAGGGATGGAGACCCAGTACTTC
CDR3: CASSLTPGTGMETQYF

V: TRBV9
size: NA
D: NA
J: TRBJ1-2
DNA: TGTGCCAGCAGCCCGAGCGGGTTGGGCGGCACCAACTATGGCTACACCTTC
CDR3: CASSPSGLGGTNYGYTF

V: TRBV3-1
size: NA
D: NA
J: TRBJ2-3
DNA: TGTGCCAGCAGCCAAGCCAACTCCGATGCTACGCAGTATTTT
CDR3: CASSQANSDATQYF

V: TRBV6-1
size: NA
D: NA
J: TRBJ1-4
DNA: TGTGCCAGCAGTCCCGGGTGGGATACTAATGAAAAACTGTTTTTT
CDR3: CASSPGWDTNEKLFF

V: TRBV29-1
size: few
D: NA
J: TRBJ2-3
DNA: TGCAGCGTTGCCCCTTCAGATACGCAGTATTTT
CDR3: CSVAPSDTQYF

V: TRBV30
size: many
D: NA
J: TRBJ2-7
DNA: TGTGCCTGGAGTGTTCGGTACGAGCAGTACTTC
CDR3: CAWSVRYEQYF

V: TRBV5-5
size: few
D: NA
J: TRBJ2-7
DNA: TGTGCCAGCAGCTTGGCCTCAACGAACTCCTACGAGCAGTACTTC
CDR3: CASSLASTNSYEQYF

V: TRBV7-6
size: few
D: TRBD2
J: TRBJ2-1
DNA: TGTGCCAGCAGCCCGGGACTAGAACGTGAGCAGTTCTTC
CDR3: CASSPGLEREQFF

V: TRBV5-1
size: few
D: NA
J: TRBJ1-5
DNA: TGCGCCAGCAGCTTGGGATCCACGGGGCCGGAGCCCCAGCATTTT
CDR3: CASSLGSTGPEPQHF

V: TRBV7-2
size: few
D: NA
J: TRBJ2-5
DNA: TGTGCCAGCAGCCCCCGACAGTCGGAGACCCAGTACTTC
CDR3: CASSPRQSETQYF

V: TRBV18
size: NA
D: NA
J: TRBJ1-1
DNA: TGTGCCAGCTCAACAAACAGGGCCGGGGACACTGAAGCTTTCTTT
CDR3: CASSTNRAGDTEAFF

V: TRBV30
size: NA
D: TRBD1
J: TRBJ1-2
DNA: TGTGCCAGTAGGGGGCTGCGCTATGGCTACACCTTC
CDR3: CASRGLRYGYTF

V: TRBV20-1
size: many
D: NA
J: TRBJ1-5
DNA: TGCAGTTTGACCGTCCTTAATCAGCCCCAGCATTTT
CDR3: CSLTVLNQPQHF

V: TRBV30
size: few
D: TRBD1
J: TRBJ2-7
DNA: TGTGCCTTTGCGAGGGACAGGGGATGGTACGAGCAGTACTTC
CDR3: CAFARDRGWYEQYF

V: TRBV7-2
size: many
D: NA
J: TRBJ2-7
DNA: TGTGCCAGCAGCTTGACAGACGGGGTCTACGAGCAGTACTTC
CDR3: CASSLTDGVYEQYF

V: TRBV6-1
size: NA
D: NA
J: TRBJ2-7
DNA: TGTGCCAGCCGGCCCCCGAGCGGAGATTACGAGCAGTACTTC
CDR3: CASRPPSGDYEQYF